This T cell receptor (beta chain) was profiled in a study of blood T cell repertoires in COVID-19. The wider study: Some COVID-19 samples were acute and others convalescent; all came from the United States, Italy and Spain.

The CDR3 runs to 15 residues. The germline V gene has CDR1 DFQATT and CDR2 SNEGSKA (reference sequence). V was pared by 3 bases and J by 0 bases, with 4 bases of the junction left unmatched. Authors' methods: Reference gene primers were amplified, and this amplification served to estimate nucleated cell counts. The assay was immunoSEQ multiplex PCR, and TCRdb's table has in-frame clones only and misses some. V, J and clone size derive from that table, while D and trimming were established from the DNA sequence. The table lists approximately 79,000 clones, approximately 80% of them singletons. While infection was still active, Seattle patients were enrolled and then followed longitudinally.

The sequence came from a man aged 45-65 years with COVID-19, enrolled during active disease. Sequencing input: peripheral blood. V usage is TRBV20-1 and J usage is TRBJ1-3, with 8 positions matching TRBD1. The CDR3 is CSASRDRSSGNTIYF. In nucleotides, the CDR3 is TGCAGTGCTAGTCGGGACAGGAGCTCTGGAAACACCATATATTTT.